Listed below are T cell receptor beta chains from one sample, sequenced in a study of healthy donors' naive CD4 and CD8 T cells. TCRdb recomputed calls from the reads with MiXCR, one row per CDR3 protein. The table lists around 180,000 distinct CDR3 sequences, around three quarters of them singletons. The sequencing input was naive CD4+ and CD8+ T cells sorted from blood, pooled from several donors. These receptors all come from a pool of human donors in good health; the sample pools cells from several healthy donors. CDR3s include the opening cysteine and the closing phenylalanine or tryptophan. The order of the fields is CDR3 DNA, CDR3 protein, J gene, V gene, D gene, clone size. The D gene is left open where the match is weak. Size is stated for part of the rows, as once, few or many counts, or as a class when the clone is expanded.

TGTGCCAGCAGTCCAAGGGACGGCGGGTTTTATAATTCACCCCTCCACTTT CASSPRDGGFYNSPLHF TRBJ1-6 TRBV27 . .
TGCAGCGTCCCTAGCGGGACTAGATACAATGAGCAGTTCTTC CSVPSGTRYNEQFF TRBJ2-1 TRBV29-1 TRBD2 .
TGCAGCGTTCCCCAGGACAGGGACGAAGAGACCCAGTACTTC CSVPQDRDEETQYF TRBJ2-5 TRBV29-1 TRBD1 .
TGTGCCAGCAGCACAGGAGGGAGCTCCTACAATGAGCAGTTCTTC CASSTGGSSYNEQFF TRBJ2-1 TRBV5-6 . .
TGTGCCAGCAGCTTGGTGCAGGGGGCGACCCAAGATCAGTACTTC CASSLVQGATQDQYF TRBJ2-7 TRBV5-5 TRBD1 .
TGTGCCAGCAGCCAAGAAACAGGGGGAGTCTACGAGCAGTACTTC CASSQETGGVYEQYF TRBJ2-7 TRBV4-3 TRBD1 .
TGTGCCAGCAGACCCGGGACAGGGAATGTGGATGAGCAGTTCTTC CASRPGTGNVDEQFF TRBJ2-1 TRBV6-5 TRBD1 few
TGCAGCTCGGAGGAAGGGGGGCAAGAGACCCAGTACTTC CSSEEGGQETQYF TRBJ2-5 TRBV29-1 . .
TGTGCCAGCAGCCCGACGGGGTCCGGGACCTACAATGAGCAGTTCTTC CASSPTGSGTYNEQFF TRBJ2-1 TRBV12-3/TRBV12-4 . few
TGCAGCGTTGAGGCAGGGAGAGAGACCCAGTACTTC CSVEAGRETQYF TRBJ2-5 TRBV29-1 . once
TGCAGCGTTGAAATGTGGGGGAAAAAGACAGATACGCAGTATTTT CSVEMWGKKTDTQYF TRBJ2-3 TRBV29-1 . .
TGTGCCAGCAGGGGACGCCCGGGGGAGCTGTTTTTT CASRGRPGELFF TRBJ2-2 TRBV2 . .
TGTGCCAGCAGCCAGCAGGGAGAGCAGTTCTTC CASSQQGEQFF TRBJ2-1 TRBV4-2 . .
TGTGCCAGCAGTCAAATAGGGACGGTTTACAATGAGCAGTTCTTC CASSQIGTVYNEQFF TRBJ2-1 TRBV6-5 . .
TGTGCCAGCTCCAGGATAAACACTGAAGCTTTCTTT CASSRINTEAFF TRBJ1-1 TRBV12-3/TRBV12-4 . .
TGTGCCAGCAGTTACGACAGGGCCAAATACAATGAGCAGTTCTTC CASSYDRAKYNEQFF TRBJ2-1 TRBV6-5 TRBD1 .
TGTGCCAGCAGTTACCAGCAGAACAATGAGCGGTTCTTC CASSYQQNNERFF TRBJ2-1 TRBV6-2/TRBV6-3 . .
TGCAGCGTTGTTTCAACTAGCGGCAAGGATACGCAGTATTTT CSVVSTSGKDTQYF TRBJ2-3 TRBV29-1 TRBD2 .
TGTGCCAGCAGCTTCCTTTACGATCCACAAGAGACCCAGTACTTC CASSFLYDPQETQYF TRBJ2-5 TRBV5-4 . once
TGTGCCAGCAGCTTAGGTGAACTAGCGGGATTGACTACGCAGTATTTT CASSLGELAGLTTQYF TRBJ2-3 TRBV7-6 TRBD2 .
TGTGCCACCAGCAGAGATGGGACAGCCGGGGACACTGAAGCTTTCTTT CATSRDGTAGDTEAFF TRBJ1-1 TRBV15 TRBD1 .
TGTGCCAGCAGCTTGGGAGGCAAGAACACCGGGGAGCTGTTTTTT CASSLGGKNTGELFF TRBJ2-2 TRBV5-5 . .
TGCAGCGTTGAAGACGAAAGGGGACCCGACTACGAGCAGTACTTC CSVEDERGPDYEQYF TRBJ2-7 TRBV29-1 . few
TGCAGCGTTGAAACCCAGGACCAGGCCTACGAGCAGTACTTC CSVETQDQAYEQYF TRBJ2-7 TRBV29-1 . .
TGTGCCAGTAGTATATTGGGGAACCAAGAGACCCAGTACTTC CASSILGNQETQYF TRBJ2-5 TRBV19 . .
TGTGCCAGCAGTTACACCCAAAATGAGCAGTTCTTC CASSYTQNEQFF TRBJ2-1 TRBV6-5 . .
TGCAGCGTTGAAGGGAGGGGAAATGGCTACACCTTC CSVEGRGNGYTF TRBJ1-2 TRBV29-1 . .
TGTGCTAGTGGTCAGGGAGAAGGCTCCTACAATGAGCAGTTCTTC CASGQGEGSYNEQFF TRBJ2-1 TRBV12-5 . .
TGTGCCAGCGGCGGGGCAGGGGGGTTCCGGGTCTACGAGCAGTACTTC CASGGAGGFRVYEQYF TRBJ2-7 TRBV11-2 . .